One sample yielded the 13 T cell receptor beta chains listed below, sequenced in a study of neurological immune-mediated disorders. A single record per CDR3 protein comes from TCRdb applying MiXCR to the 5' RACE reads. The profile shows about 55,000 distinct CDR3 sequences, roughly 3.5% of them singletons. The sequenced material came from PBMCs. These receptor sequences come from a man under 40 with multiple sclerosis.

The chain carries TRBV14 and TRBJ1-1, with D unresolved. Germline CDR1 SGHDN, CDR2 FVKESK. This CDR3 is built from 13 residues. Trimming shortened V by 5 bases and J by 1 base, and 8 bases separated the two germline ends. The DNA for the CDR3 is TGTGCCAGCAGCGTGAGCAGGAACACTGAAGCTTTCTTT. It yields the protein CASSVSRNTEAFF.

Notes on this clonotype: This may be a read error: a much more frequent sequence differs by one nucleotide. The rearrangement joins TRBV10-3 to TRBJ2-3, with D perhaps TRBD2 (5 bases). The CDR3 consists of 14 residues. V lost 2 bases and J lost 2, with 8 bases in between. Germline V gene sequence: CDR1 ENHRY, CDR2 SYGVKD. The CDR3, as DNA: TGTGCCATCAGTGAGCCGGGAATCACAGATACGCAGTATTTT. Protein: CAISEPGITDTQYF.

This chain joins TRBV4-1 and TRBJ2-3; 7 bases fit TRBD1. CDR3 length equals 13 residues. Germline CDR1 and CDR2: MGHRA and YSYEKL. Germline trimming cut 0 bases from V and 9 bases from J; bases unmatched to any gene: 3. This chain's CDR3 is CASSQEYRGTQYF. The CDR3, as DNA: TGCGCCAGCAGCCAAGAGTACAGGGGAACGCAGTATTTT.

This clonotype appeared a few times. The genes are TRBV2 and TRBJ2-6; the match to TRBD1 covers 11 bases. The germline gives CDR1 SNHLY, CDR2 FYNNEI. The CDR3 is 19 amino acids. V shed 0 bases and J 0 bases; nucleotides not matched to a gene: 4. The CDR3 loop reads CASSEALGTGGSGANVLTF. CDR3 nucleotides: TGTGCCAGCAGTGAAGCGCTGGGGACAGGGGGCTCTGGGGCCAACGTCCTGACTTTC.

This clonotype was seen repeatedly, ten times or more. The J gene is TRBJ2-7, the V gene TRBV27; 9 bases line up with TRBD2. CDR1 and CDR2 from the germline V gene are MNHEY and SMNVEV (reference sequence). The CDR3 contains 16 residues. V was clipped by 5 bases and J by 2 bases; unmatched bases: 10. CDR3 DNA sequence: TGTGCCAGCAGTCTGACGGGACTAGCTGTAACCTACGAGCAGTACTTC. As protein: CASSLTGLAVTYEQYF.

There are many counts of this clonotype. V and J are TRBV20-1 and TRBJ2-2; no firm D call. The germline V gene encodes CDR1 DFQATT and CDR2 SNEGSKA (reference sequence). Trimming left V 1 base short and J 6 bases short, with 6 bases between. There are 12 residues in the CDR3. The CDR3 region has the DNA TGCAGTGCTAGAGGTGGGGCCGGGGAGCTGTTTTTT. Protein product: CSARGGAGELFF.

The table lists this clonotype with many counts. The chain couples TRBV13 to TRBJ2-1; D may correspond to TRBD1 or TRBD2 (5 bases each). The CDR3 consists of 16 residues. The germline gives CDR1 PRHDT, CDR2 FYEKMQ (reference sequence). V lost 4 bases and J lost 1, with 14 bases in between. This chain's CDR3 is CASSSRGEGSYNEQFF. The CDR3 DNA sequence: TGTGCCAGCAGCTCCCGGGGTGAGGGGTCCTACAATGAGCAGTTCTTC.

This clonotype was counted between two and nine times. The gene calls are TRBV12-3 or TRBV12-4 and TRBJ2-3, with D hard to call. V dropped 6 bases and J dropped 3 bases, with 16 bases sitting between them. The CDR3 covers 15 residues. CDR3: CASSPRMIGTDTQYF. The CDR3 bases are TGTGCCAGCAGCCCGAGGATGATAGGAACAGATACGCAGTATTTT.

Worth noting for this clonotype: The conserved phenylalanine or tryptophan is not found at the CDR3 terminus, so this likely reflects a read error. This rearrangement joins TRBV7-9 to TRBJ2-4; 8 bases map to TRBD2. The CDR3 runs 16 residues. V dropped 4 bases and J dropped 4; count of bases not matched to a gene: 9. Germline loops: CDR1 SEHNR, CDR2 FQNEAQ (reference sequence). The CDR3: CASSSGAGVIKNIQYC. The CDR3 coding sequence is TGTGCCAGCAGCTCTGGAGCGGGGGTGATAAAAAACATTCAGTACTGC.

Many counts were recorded for this clonotype. This chain joins TRBV5-1 and TRBJ1-1; D uncertain. The CDR3 spans 13 residues. The V end lost 4 bases, the J end lost 3 bases, and 10 bases lay between the germline ends. CDR1 is SGHRS, CDR2 YFSETQ, per germline. The CDR3 DNA sequence: TGCGCCAGCAGCCCCGGTGGTTACACTGAAGCTTTCTTT. Protein sequence: CASSPGGYTEAFF.

This clonotype has at least ten counts. The DNA of the CDR3 is TGCGCCAGCAGCTTGGGGGTATCTGAAGCTTTCTTT. Protein product: CASSLGVSEAFF. The gene calls are TRBV5-1 and TRBJ1-1; unclear D gene. The ends were cut back, 0 bases at V and 6 bases at J, with 6 bases in the middle. This CDR3 is built from 12 residues. CDR1 and CDR2 from the germline V gene are SGHRS and YFSETQ.

Ten or more counts support this clonotype. This chain connects TRBV5-1 to TRBJ2-7, with 8 bases matching TRBD2. This CDR3 is 14 amino acids long. Per germline, CDR1 SGHRS and CDR2 YFSETQ. After removal of 2 bases from V and 3 bases from J, the junction contained 4 bases not matched to a gene. The CDR3 DNA follows: TGCGCCAGCAGCTTAGTGGCGGGAGGCTACGAGCAGTACTTC. Its translation is CASSLVAGGYEQYF.

Ten or more counts support this clonotype. A read error may produce the germline difference seen at one junction end. This sequence joins TRBV7-7 and TRBJ2-2; no clear D gene. Germline values: CDR1 SSHAT, CDR2 FNYEAQ (reference sequence). This CDR3 has 14 amino acids. The CDR3: CASTPTTNTGELFF. CDR3 sequence (DNA): TGTGCTAGCACCCCAACAACGAACACCGGGGAGCTGTTTTTT.